The clone carrying this TCR beta chain has a handful of counts. These data come from a study of blood T cell repertoires in COVID-19. Study details: Researchers got acute and convalescent COVID-19 samples from the United States, Italy and Spain. In each case, the material was cDNA or gDNA derived from T cells, B-cell-depleted T cells, or PBMCs.

The V and J ends lost 3 bases and 0 bases, in that order; junction bases with no gene match: 8. The CDR3 is 17 amino acids. Germline-derived CDR1 and CDR2 are MNHNS and SASEGT. Source study methods: Amplifying reference gene primers gave estimates of nucleated cell counts. Data came from immunoSEQ multiplex PCR; TCRdb stores just in-frame clones and leaves some out. The D gene and trimming were derived from the DNA, and the V and J assignments and clone size from that table. The data contain about 200,000 clones, 65% to 85% of them singletons. The rearrangement uses TRBV6-1 and TRBJ2-1, with 7 bases that match TRBD2. This receptor was obtained from an elderly woman with acute or convalescent COVID-19. Material: peripheral blood. The CDR3 DNA sequence: TGTGCCAGCAGTGAGTGGGACTATCTAAACTCCTACAATGAGCAGTTCTTC. Its translation: CASSEWDYLNSYNEQFF.